The T cell receptor (beta chain) under discussion was sequenced for a study of metastatic and nonmetastatic thyroid tumors. TCRdb reanalyzed the PCR reads via MiXCR. This sample has roughly 81,000 clones, with approximately 9% found just once. Patients had received no treatment of any kind before thyroid surgery. Many counts were recorded for this clone. This same CDR3 is encoded by further DNA sequences in the sample. Trimming removed 0 bases from V and 3 bases from J, with 3 bases in between. The length of the CDR3 is 13 residues. Germline loops: CDR1 MNHNS, CDR2 SASEGT. The rearrangement links TRBV6-1 to TRBJ1-5; unclear D gene. This receptor was identified in a female donor with papillary thyroid cancer or a benign thyroid nodule (not recorded which). Some clones in this sample may be carry-over from other donors' samples. Sequencing was carried out using blood. The CDR3 loop reads CASSEADNQPQHF. The CDR3 DNA reads as TGTGCCAGCAGTGAAGCAGACAATCAGCCCCAGCATTTT.